This TCR beta chain came from a study of response to subunit inactivated influenza vaccine (dated by TCRdb to 2016 to 2019). With respect to the entire study: Deep quantitative T cell receptor repertoire profiling was used in the study to track responses to a trivalent subunit inactivated influenza vaccine.

V gives up 10 bases and J gives up 4 bases, and the segment between their germline ends measures 17 bases. There are 14 amino acids in the CDR3, from cysteine to phenylalanine inclusive. The kept DNA is CDR3 alone, 42 bases in frame from the first base. The CDR1 and CDR2 encoded by the germline V gene (reference sequence) are MNHEY and SMNVEV. What the research found in general, with its limitations: It was suggested by the authors that each seasonal influenza vaccination may recruit only a limited number of new T cells.

This clonotype was seen a few times. Its antigen is still unknown. Base qualities are missing; no much larger clone stands one base away. Library preparation used RT-PCR. Sequenced using an Illumina HiSeq 2500. TCRdb itself trimmed the public reads at Q25 with fastp, ran MiXCR and retained productive beta chains. Under each unique CDR3 protein, matching rows form one entry showing the most common genes and DNA. The sample table contains more than 700,000 distinct CDR3 sequences; only one count was recorded for around 20% of them. The ten largest make up about 9.4% of the sample. Here the sequenced sample was PBMCs from blood, taken approximately 5 days after vaccination. The V and J segments used are TRBV27 and TRBJ1-3, with a tentative D gene TRBD1 over 5 matching bases. The clonotype was recovered from a man in his fifties who received an inactivated influenza vaccine. Donor details come from another sample of the same person, matched by shared clones. The CDR3 region has the sequence CATRQSAGGNTIYF. The bases are TGTGCCACCAGACAGAGCGCCGGCGGAAACACCATATATTTT.